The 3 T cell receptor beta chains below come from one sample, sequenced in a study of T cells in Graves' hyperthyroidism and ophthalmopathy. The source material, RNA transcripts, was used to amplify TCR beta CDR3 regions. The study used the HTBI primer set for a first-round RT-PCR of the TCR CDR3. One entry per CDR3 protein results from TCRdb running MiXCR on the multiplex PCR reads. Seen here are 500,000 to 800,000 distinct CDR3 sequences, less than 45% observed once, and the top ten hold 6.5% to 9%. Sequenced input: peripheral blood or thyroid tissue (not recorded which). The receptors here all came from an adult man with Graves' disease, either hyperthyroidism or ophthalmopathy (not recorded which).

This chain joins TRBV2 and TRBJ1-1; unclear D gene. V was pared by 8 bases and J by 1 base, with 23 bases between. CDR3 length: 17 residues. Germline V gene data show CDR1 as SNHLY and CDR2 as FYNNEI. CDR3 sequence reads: CASSGLRLRGTNTEAFF. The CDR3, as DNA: TGTGCCAGCTCCGGTCTGCGCCTAAGAGGAACGAACACTGAAGCTTTCTTT.

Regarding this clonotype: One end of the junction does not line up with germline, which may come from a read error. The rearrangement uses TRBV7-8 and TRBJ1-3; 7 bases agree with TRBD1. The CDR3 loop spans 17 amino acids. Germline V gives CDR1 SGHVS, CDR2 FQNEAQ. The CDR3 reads CASSGAGTANSGNTIYF. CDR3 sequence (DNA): TGCGCCAGCAGCGGCGCCGGGACAGCTAACTCTGGAAACACCATATATTTT.

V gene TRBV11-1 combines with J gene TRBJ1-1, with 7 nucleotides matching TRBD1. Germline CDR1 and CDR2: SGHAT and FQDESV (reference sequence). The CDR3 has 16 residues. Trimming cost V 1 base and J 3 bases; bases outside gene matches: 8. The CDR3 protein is CASSLGQGDGYTEAFF. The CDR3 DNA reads TGTGCCAGCAGCTTAGGACAGGGCGATGGCTACACTGAAGCTTTCTTT.